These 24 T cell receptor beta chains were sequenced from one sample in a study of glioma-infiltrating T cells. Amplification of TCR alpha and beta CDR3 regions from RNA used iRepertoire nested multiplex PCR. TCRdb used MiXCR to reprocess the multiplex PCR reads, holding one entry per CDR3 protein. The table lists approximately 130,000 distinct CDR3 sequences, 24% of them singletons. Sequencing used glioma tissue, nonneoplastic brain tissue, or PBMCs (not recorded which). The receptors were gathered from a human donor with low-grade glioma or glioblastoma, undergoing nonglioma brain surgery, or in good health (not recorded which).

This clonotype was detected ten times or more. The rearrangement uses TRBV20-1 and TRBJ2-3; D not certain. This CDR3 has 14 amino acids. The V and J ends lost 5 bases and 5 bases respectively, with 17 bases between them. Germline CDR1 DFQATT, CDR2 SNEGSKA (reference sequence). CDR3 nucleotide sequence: TGCAGTGCTGGCCGCCCGGGTTATTTAGATACGCAGTATTTT. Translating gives CSAGRPGYLDTQYF.

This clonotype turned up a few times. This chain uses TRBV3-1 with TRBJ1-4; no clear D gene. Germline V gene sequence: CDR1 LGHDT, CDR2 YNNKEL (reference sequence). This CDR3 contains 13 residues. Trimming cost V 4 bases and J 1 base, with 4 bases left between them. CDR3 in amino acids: CASSRRTNEKLFF. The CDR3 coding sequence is TGTGCCAGCAGCCGACGAACTAATGAAAAACTGTTTTTT.

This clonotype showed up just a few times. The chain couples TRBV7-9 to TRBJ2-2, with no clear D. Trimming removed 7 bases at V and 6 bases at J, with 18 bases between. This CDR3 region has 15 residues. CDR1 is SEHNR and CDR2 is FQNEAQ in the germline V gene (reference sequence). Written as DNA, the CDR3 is TGTGCCAGCACCGAAGGCCAGTCCTTCGCCGGGGAGCTGTTTTTT. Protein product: CASTEGQSFAGELFF.

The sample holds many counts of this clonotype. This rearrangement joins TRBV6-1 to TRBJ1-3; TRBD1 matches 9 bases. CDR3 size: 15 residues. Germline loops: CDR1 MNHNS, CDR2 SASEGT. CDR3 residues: CAGTGQGSSGNTIYF. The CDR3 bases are TGTGCGGGGACGGGACAGGGATCCTCTGGAAACACCATATATTTT.

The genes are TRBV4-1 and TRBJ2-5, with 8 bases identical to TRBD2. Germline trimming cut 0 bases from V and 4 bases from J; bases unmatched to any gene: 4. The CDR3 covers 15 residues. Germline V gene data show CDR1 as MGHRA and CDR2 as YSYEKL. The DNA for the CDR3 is TGCGCCAGCAGCCAAGAGAAGCGGGGGCGAGAGACCCAGTACTTC. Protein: CASSQEKRGRETQYF.

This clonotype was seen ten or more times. The CDR3 here is CSAPTSSGAKYNEQFF. In DNA, the CDR3 is TGCAGTGCCCCGACCAGTAGCGGGGCAAAATACAATGAGCAGTTCTTC. This chain uses TRBV20-1 with TRBJ2-1; 8 bases line up with TRBD2. Trimming cost V 6 bases and J 4 bases; bases outside gene matches: 14. The germline V gene has CDR1 DFQATT and CDR2 SNEGSKA (reference sequence). The CDR3 has 16 residues.

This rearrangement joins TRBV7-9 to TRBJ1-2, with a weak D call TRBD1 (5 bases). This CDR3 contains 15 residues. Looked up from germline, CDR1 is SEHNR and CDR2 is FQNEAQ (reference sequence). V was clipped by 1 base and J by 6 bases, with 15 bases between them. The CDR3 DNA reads TGTGCCAGCAGCTTAGAGGGCCCAGGGTACGATGGCTACACCTTC. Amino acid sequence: CASSLEGPGYDGYTF.

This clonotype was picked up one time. CDR3 bases: TGTGCCAGCAGCCCAGAACCTCCCGACAGGGGGTACACTGAAGCTTTCTTT. Translating gives CASSPEPPDRGYTEAFF. This sequence joins TRBV7-2 and TRBJ1-1; 9 bases fit TRBD1. The CDR3 has 17 amino acids. V was clipped by 5 bases and J by 3 bases; unmatched bases: 13. CDR1 and CDR2 from the germline V gene are SGHTA and FQGNSA.

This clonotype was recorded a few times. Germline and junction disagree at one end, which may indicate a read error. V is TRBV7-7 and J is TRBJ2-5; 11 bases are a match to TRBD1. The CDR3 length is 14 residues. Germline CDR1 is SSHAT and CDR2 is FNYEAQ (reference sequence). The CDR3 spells CASSLGTGGETQYF. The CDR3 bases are TGTGCTAGCAGCTTAGGGACAGGGGGAGAGACCCAGTACTTC.

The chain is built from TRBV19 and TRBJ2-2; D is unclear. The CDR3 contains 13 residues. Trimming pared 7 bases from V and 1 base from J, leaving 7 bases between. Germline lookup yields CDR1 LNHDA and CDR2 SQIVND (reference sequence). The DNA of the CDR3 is TGTGCCAGTATCCCACAGAACACCGGGGAGCTGTTTTTT. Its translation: CASIPQNTGELFF.

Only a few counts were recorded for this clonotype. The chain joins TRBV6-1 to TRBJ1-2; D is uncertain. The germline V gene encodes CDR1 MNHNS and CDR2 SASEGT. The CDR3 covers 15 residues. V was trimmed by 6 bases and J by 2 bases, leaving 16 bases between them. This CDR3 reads CASRDSGPDNYGYTF. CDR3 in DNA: TGTGCCAGCAGAGACTCCGGGCCAGACAACTATGGCTACACCTTC.

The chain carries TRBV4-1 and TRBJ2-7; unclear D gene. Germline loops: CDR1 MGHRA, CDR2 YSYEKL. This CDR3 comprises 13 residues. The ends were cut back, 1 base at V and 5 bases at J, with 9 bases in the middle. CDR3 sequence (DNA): TGCGCCAGCAGCCAAGGATGGGCGGACGAGCAGTACGTC. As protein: CASSQGWADEQYV.

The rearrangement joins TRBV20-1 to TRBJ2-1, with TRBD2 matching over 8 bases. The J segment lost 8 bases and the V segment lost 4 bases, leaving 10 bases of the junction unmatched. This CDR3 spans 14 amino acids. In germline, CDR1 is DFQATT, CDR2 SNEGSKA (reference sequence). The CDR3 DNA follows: TGCAGTGCTATCTTTCCGGGGGGGGTCGATGAGCAGTTCTTC. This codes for CSAIFPGGVDEQFF.

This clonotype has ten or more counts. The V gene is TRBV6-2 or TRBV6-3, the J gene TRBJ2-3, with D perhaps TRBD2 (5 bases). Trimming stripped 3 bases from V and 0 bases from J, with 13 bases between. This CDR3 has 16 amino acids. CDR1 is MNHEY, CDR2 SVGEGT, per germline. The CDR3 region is CASSYTRHTSTDTQYF. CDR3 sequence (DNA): TGTGCCAGCAGTTATACTAGGCACACTAGCACAGATACGCAGTATTTT.

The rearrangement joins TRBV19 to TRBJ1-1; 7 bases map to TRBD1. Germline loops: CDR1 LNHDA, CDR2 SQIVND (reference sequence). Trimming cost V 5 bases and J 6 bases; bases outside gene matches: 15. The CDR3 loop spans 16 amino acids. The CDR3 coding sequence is TGTGCCAGTAGTCCCCGCCTCCCGACAGGGTTCCCTGAAGCTTTCTTT. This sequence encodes CASSPRLPTGFPEAFF.

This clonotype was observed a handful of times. For the CDR3, the DNA is TGTGCCAGTAGTACCGGGACTAGCTCTCAACGCGAGCAGTTCTTC. Its protein is CASSTGTSSQREQFF. The chain joins TRBV19 to TRBJ2-1; 9 nucleotides match TRBD2. This CDR3 comprises 15 residues. J gave up 10 bases and V 4 bases, and 11 bases lay outside the gene matches. The germline V gene has CDR1 LNHDA and CDR2 SQIVND (reference sequence).

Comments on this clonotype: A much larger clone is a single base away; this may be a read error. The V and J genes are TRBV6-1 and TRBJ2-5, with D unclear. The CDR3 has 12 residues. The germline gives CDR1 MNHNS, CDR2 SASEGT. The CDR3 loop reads CASADPQETQHF. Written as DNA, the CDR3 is TGTGCCAGCGCCGATCCCCAAGAGACCCAGCACTTC.

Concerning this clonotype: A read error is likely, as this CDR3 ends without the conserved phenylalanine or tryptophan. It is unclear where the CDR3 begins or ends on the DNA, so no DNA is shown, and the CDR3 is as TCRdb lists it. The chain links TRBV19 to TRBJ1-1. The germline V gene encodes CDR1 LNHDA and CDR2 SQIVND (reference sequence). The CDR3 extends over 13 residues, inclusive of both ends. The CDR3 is CASSRGVGTEALL.

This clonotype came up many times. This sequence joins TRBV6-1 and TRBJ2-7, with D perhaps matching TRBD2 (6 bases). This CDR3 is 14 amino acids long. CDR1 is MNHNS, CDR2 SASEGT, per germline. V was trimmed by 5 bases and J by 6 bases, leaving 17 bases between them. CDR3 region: CASSIRALGGEQYV. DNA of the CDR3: TGTGCCAGCAGTATCCGGGCCCTGGGGGGCGAGCAGTACGTC.

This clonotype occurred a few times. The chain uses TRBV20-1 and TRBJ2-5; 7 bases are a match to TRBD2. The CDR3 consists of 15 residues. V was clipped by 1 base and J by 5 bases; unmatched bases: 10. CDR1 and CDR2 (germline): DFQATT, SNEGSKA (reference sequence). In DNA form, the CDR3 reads TGCAGTGCTAGAGTTCCAGCGGGGTTGGGGGAGACCCAGTACTTC. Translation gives CSARVPAGLGETQYF.

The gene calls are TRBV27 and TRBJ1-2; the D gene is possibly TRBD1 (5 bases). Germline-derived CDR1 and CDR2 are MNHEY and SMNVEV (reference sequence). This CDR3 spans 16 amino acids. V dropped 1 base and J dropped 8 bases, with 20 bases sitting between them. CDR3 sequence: CASSLLSGGAVLGYTF. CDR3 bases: TGTGCCAGCAGTTTATTAAGCGGAGGGGCAGTCTTGGGCTACACCTTC.

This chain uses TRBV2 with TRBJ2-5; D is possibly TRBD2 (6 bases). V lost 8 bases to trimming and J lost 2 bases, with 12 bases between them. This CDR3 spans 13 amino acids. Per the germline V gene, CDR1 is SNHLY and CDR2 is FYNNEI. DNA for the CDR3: TGTGCCAGCCGCTTACTAGCACAAGAGACCCAGTACTTC. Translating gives CASRLLAQETQYF. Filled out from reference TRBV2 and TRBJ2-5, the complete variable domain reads EPEVTQTPSHQVTQMGQEVILRCVPISNHLYFYWYRQILGQKVEFLVSFYNNEISEKSEIFDDQFSVERPDGSNFTLKIRSTKLEDSAMYFCASRLLAQETQYFGPGTRLLVL.

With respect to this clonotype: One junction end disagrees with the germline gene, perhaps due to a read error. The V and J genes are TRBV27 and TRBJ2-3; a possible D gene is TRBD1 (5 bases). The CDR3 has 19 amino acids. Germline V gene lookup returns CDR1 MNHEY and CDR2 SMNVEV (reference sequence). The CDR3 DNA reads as TGTGCCAGCAGACCAAATAGCCGTGCATACTATGGTGGCACAGGTACGCAGTATTTT. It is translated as CASRPNSRAYYGGTGTQYF.

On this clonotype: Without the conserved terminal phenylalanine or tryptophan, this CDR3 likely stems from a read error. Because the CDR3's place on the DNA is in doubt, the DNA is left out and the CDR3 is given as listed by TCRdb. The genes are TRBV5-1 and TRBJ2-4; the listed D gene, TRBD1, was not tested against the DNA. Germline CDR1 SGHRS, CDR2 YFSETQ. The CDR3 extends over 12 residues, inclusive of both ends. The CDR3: CASSLPPGQWRL.